Following are 29 T cell receptor beta chains from one sample sequenced in a study of T cells after yellow fever vaccination. From the 5' RACE reads, TCRdb called clonotypes with MiXCR, one entry per CDR3 protein. The sample contains fewer than 350,000 distinct CDR3 sequences, approximately 4% of which appear only once. This specimen was PBMCs, taken 15 days after the yellow fever booster vaccination. All receptors come from a man aged 18 to 29 who received the YFV17D yellow fever vaccine.

This clonotype was seen repeatedly, ten times or more. V usage is TRBV6-2 or TRBV6-3 and J usage is TRBJ2-7, with D possibly TRBD2 on 5 matching bases. The CDR3 runs to 13 residues. V was clipped by 8 bases and J by 0 bases, with 11 bases between them. Germline CDR1 is MNHEY and CDR2 is SVGEGT. As DNA, the CDR3 is TGTGCCAGCCGTTCGGGGTTCTCCTACGAGCAGTACGTC. Its translation: CASRSGFSYEQYV.

This clonotype was recorded many times. The chain links TRBV4-2 to TRBJ2-6, with 10 bases that match TRBD1. The trim removed 4 bases at V and 4 bases at J, leaving 4 bases unmatched. This CDR3 is 16 amino acids long. Germline V gene sequence: CDR1 LGHNA, CDR2 YNFKEQ. The CDR3, as DNA: TGTGCCAGCAGCCCCGACAGGGGGCAGGGGGCCAACGTCCTGACTTTC. It encodes CASSPDRGQGANVLTF.

This clonotype was observed a handful of times. V usage is TRBV7-2 and J usage is TRBJ2-5; D remains ambiguous. Looked up from germline, CDR1 is SGHTA and CDR2 is FQGNSA. Deletions cut 2 bases from V and 2 bases from J, with 12 bases between. This CDR3 comprises 15 residues. CDR3 sequence reads: CASSLILGIQETQYF. Here the CDR3 DNA reads TGTGCCAGCAGCTTAATTTTAGGGATACAAGAGACCCAGTACTTC.

This clonotype was observed a handful of times. This rearrangement joins TRBV9 to TRBJ1-4; maybe TRBD1 (6 bases). The germline gives CDR1 SGDLS, CDR2 YYNGEE. The CDR3 spans 15 residues. The ends were cut back, 4 bases at V and 0 bases at J, with 10 bases in the middle. CDR3 region: CASSPTGTTNEKLFF. The CDR3 DNA reads TGTGCCAGCAGCCCAACAGGGACAACTAATGAAAAACTGTTTTTT.

The chain carries TRBV6-5 and TRBJ1-1; D remains ambiguous. The CDR3 covers 16 residues. V lost 0 bases to trimming and J lost 0 bases, with 11 bases between them. The germline gives CDR1 MNHEY, CDR2 SVGAGI. The CDR3 here is CASSYSWAEMNTEAFF. In DNA, the CDR3 is TGTGCCAGCAGTTACTCGTGGGCAGAAATGAACACTGAAGCTTTCTTT.

This clonotype appeared a few times. This chain connects TRBV19 to TRBJ2-7, with 10 bases fitting TRBD1. There are 15 residues in the CDR3. With 5 bases clipped from V and 6 bases from J, the junction kept 10 bases outside the gene matches. The germline gives CDR1 LNHDA, CDR2 SQIVND (reference sequence). The CDR3 DNA sequence: TGTGCCAGTAGTTATCCCGGGACAGGGGACGGCGAGCAGTACGTC. Its protein product is CASSYPGTGDGEQYV.

V and J are TRBV7-9 and TRBJ2-5; 7 nucleotides line up with TRBD1. Looked up from germline, CDR1 is SEHNR and CDR2 is FQNEAQ (reference sequence). The ends lost 6 bases at V and 2 bases at J; junction bases unmatched: 6. This CDR3 contains 14 residues. The DNA for the CDR3 is TGTGCCAGCAGACACGACAGGGTTCAAGAGACCCAGTACTTC. It encodes CASRHDRVQETQYF.

This clonotype was detected ten times or more. The chain employs TRBV7-9 and TRBJ2-2, with TRBD1 identical over 8 bases. V lost 7 bases to trimming and J lost 0 bases; unmatched junction nucleotides: 4. This CDR3 is 15 amino acids long. Looked up from germline, CDR1 is SEHNR and CDR2 is FQNEAQ (reference sequence). CDR3 residues: CASTMTGANTGELFF. In DNA form, the CDR3 reads TGTGCCAGCACCATGACAGGGGCGAACACCGGGGAGCTGTTTTTT.

A few counts support this clonotype. This chain links TRBV5-1 with TRBJ2-5; D not resolved. The CDR3 is 14 amino acids. Germline V gene data show CDR1 as SGHRS and CDR2 as YFSETQ. V gave up 1 base and J gave up 2 bases, with 9 bases separating them. The CDR3 loop reads CASSLFTQQETQYF. The DNA of the CDR3 is TGCGCCAGCAGCTTGTTTACCCAACAAGAGACCCAGTACTTC.

The chain links TRBV20-1 to TRBJ1-2; 7 bases match TRBD1. Germline CDR1 DFQATT, CDR2 SNEGSKA (reference sequence). The trim removed 1 base at V and 0 bases at J, leaving 8 bases unmatched. The CDR3 runs 16 residues. CDR3 region: CSARGRQGVANYGYTF. The CDR3 DNA follows: TGCAGTGCTAGAGGCCGGCAGGGGGTAGCTAACTATGGCTACACCTTC.

This clonotype was recorded many times. The chain employs TRBV7-3 and TRBJ2-3, with D possibly TRBD2 on 6 matching bases. Trimming pared 5 bases from V and 5 bases from J, leaving 20 bases between. The CDR3 covers 16 residues. The germline V gene has CDR1 SGHTA and CDR2 FQGTGA. The CDR3 nucleotides are TGTGCCAGCAGCCTCAACCCTGGACTAAAAAGAGATACGCAGTATTTT. This sequence encodes CASSLNPGLKRDTQYF.

V and J are TRBV15 and TRBJ2-7; 10 bases agree with TRBD1. V trimming: 7 bases; J trimming: 6 bases; junction bases outside the gene matches: 9. The CDR3 covers 14 residues. Germline values: CDR1 LNHNV, CDR2 YYDKDF (reference sequence). DNA of the CDR3: TGTGCCACCAAACGACACGGGACAGGGGTCGAGCAGTACTTC. Protein sequence: CATKRHGTGVEQYF.

V and J are TRBV4-1 and TRBJ1-2; unclear D gene. V was shortened by 0 bases and J by 8 bases, with 16 bases between the two germline ends. Germline V CDR1 and CDR2: MGHRA, YSYEKL. The length of the CDR3 is 15 residues. The chain's CDR3 is CASSQDRLTFGGYTF. CDR3 nucleotides: TGCGCCAGCAGCCAAGATCGGTTGACCTTCGGAGGCTACACCTTC.

The J gene is TRBJ1-5, the V gene TRBV20-1, with unresolved D. V lost 1 base and J lost 4, with 8 bases in between. The germline gives CDR1 DFQATT, CDR2 SNEGSKA (reference sequence). This CDR3 comprises 13 residues. Here the CDR3 reads CSARATGNQPQHF. The CDR3 region has the DNA TGCAGTGCTAGAGCAACCGGAAATCAGCCCCAGCATTTT.

This clonotype was seen many times. J is TRBJ2-7 and V is TRBV18; 7 nucleotides match TRBD2. The CDR3 contains 13 residues. V shed 2 bases, J shed 5 bases, and the junction held 3 bases outside the gene matches. Germline V gene sequence: CDR1 KGHSH, CDR2 LQKENI. DNA for the CDR3: TGTGCCAGCTCACCAAGTGGGAGGGACGAGCAGTACGTC. Encoded protein: CASSPSGRDEQYV.

J is TRBJ1-4 and V is TRBV18; 11 bases are shared with TRBD1. This CDR3 is 15 amino acids long. CDR1 is KGHSH, CDR2 LQKENI, per germline. The V gene end was trimmed by 6 bases and the J gene end by 7 bases; junction bases not matched to a gene: 7. The CDR3 nucleotides read TGTGCCAGCTCCCAGGACAGGGGGCAGGTTGAAAAACTGTTTTTT. As protein: CASSQDRGQVEKLFF.

The sample holds a few counts of this clonotype. The rearrangement joins TRBV3-1 to TRBJ1-1, with a tentative D call TRBD1 (5 bases). The CDR3 has 14 amino acids. CDR1 and CDR2 (germline): LGHDT, YNNKEL (reference sequence). Trimming took off 6 bases at V and 4 bases at J, with 15 bases between the two ends. CDR3 sequence: CASSLPGTGTEAFF. As DNA, the CDR3 is TGTGCCAGCAGTCTCCCCGGGACGGGCACTGAAGCTTTCTTT.

The rearrangement uses TRBV28 and TRBJ2-5; 7 bases are shared with TRBD1. The CDR3 sequence is 14 residues long. The ends lost 2 bases at V and 1 base at J; junction bases unmatched: 1. Germline loops: CDR1 MDHEN, CDR2 SYDVKM. The CDR3 sequence: CASSLTGAQETQYF. The CDR3 DNA sequence: TGTGCCAGCAGTTTAACAGGGGCCCAAGAGACCCAGTACTTC.

This clonotype was observed at least ten times. At one end the junction does not follow the germline gene, possibly because of a read error. The V gene is TRBV7-9, the J gene TRBJ1-1; 9 nucleotides agree with TRBD1. Germline CDR1 reads SEHNR; CDR2 reads FQNEAQ (reference sequence). There are 11 residues in the CDR3. CDR3 DNA: TGTGCCAGCAGCCAGGGGACAGGGCAGCTCTTT. Translation gives CASSQGTGQLF. Supplemented by reference TRBV7-9 and TRBJ1-1, the full variable domain reads DTGVSQNPRHKITKRGQNVTFRCDPISEHNRLYWYRQTLGQGPEFLTYFQNEAQLEKSRLLSDRFSAERPKGSFSTLEIQRTEQGDSAMYLCASSQGTGQLFGQGTRLTVV.

The V call is TRBV19, the J call TRBJ1-1, with a possible D match to TRBD1 (5 bases). Per germline, CDR1 LNHDA and CDR2 SQIVND (reference sequence). Trimming took off 6 bases at V and 4 bases at J, with 9 bases between the two ends. The CDR3 is made up of 12 amino acids. CDR3 DNA: TGTGCCAGTAGGGACATGACCACTGAAGCTTTCTTT. Its protein product is CASRDMTTEAFF. The whole variable domain, remainder taken from reference TRBV19 and TRBJ1-1, is DGGITQSPKYLFRKEGQNVTLSCEQNLNHDAMYWYRQDPGQGLRLIYYSQIVNDFQKGDIAEGYSVSREKKESFPLTVTSAQKNPTAFYLCASRDMTTEAFFGQGTRLTVV.

This clonotype was seen many times. The CDR3 sequence: CSARDRVRSQETQYF. For the CDR3, the DNA is TGCAGTGCTAGGGACAGGGTCCGATCCCAAGAGACCCAGTACTTC. The rearrangement uses TRBV20-1 and TRBJ2-5; 8 positions agree with TRBD1. Germline CDR1 and CDR2: DFQATT and SNEGSKA (reference sequence). The CDR3 has 15 residues. Trimming cost V 3 bases and J 1 base; bases outside gene matches: 7.

The rearrangement uses TRBV20-1 and TRBJ2-6; TRBD2 might be the D (6 bases). Germline CDR1 DFQATT, CDR2 SNEGSKA (reference sequence). This CDR3 has 16 amino acids. The CDR3 DNA sequence: TGCAGCGCCGGCGGGGCATCCGGGGCTGGGGCCAACGTCCTGACTTTC. Translating gives CSAGGASGAGANVLTF.

CDR3 in amino acids: CSAKSRDREPDTQYF. The CDR3, as DNA: TGCAGCGCCAAGAGCCGGGACAGGGAACCAGATACGCAGTATTTT. The chain is built from TRBV29-1 and TRBJ2-3; 9 bases fit TRBD1. From germline, CDR1 is SQVTM and CDR2 ANQGSEA. Unmatched junction bases numbered 12, after V lost 7 bases and J lost 4 bases. The CDR3 covers 15 residues.

This clonotype occurred many times. V usage is TRBV5-1 and J usage is TRBJ1-3; D is uncertain. The CDR3 runs 14 residues. V shed 5 bases and J shed 0 bases, with 9 bases lying between them. Germline V gene lookup returns CDR1 SGHRS and CDR2 YFSETQ. The CDR3 protein is CASRDGFSGNTIYF. The CDR3 nucleotides read TGCGCCAGCAGGGACGGTTTCTCTGGAAACACCATATATTTT. The full variable domain, rest sourced from reference TRBV5-1 and TRBJ1-3, is KAGVTQTPRYLIKTRGQQVTLSCSPISGHRSVSWYQQTPGQGLQFLFEYFSETQRNKGNFPGRFSGRQFSNSRSEMNVSTLELGDSALYLCASRDGFSGNTIYFGEGSWLTVV.

This clonotype was recorded a few times. The chain has TRBV18 and TRBJ2-5; 8 positions agree with TRBD2. Trimming took 4 bases from V and 4 from J; bases not matched to a gene: 5. Germline V gives CDR1 KGHSH, CDR2 LQKENI. This CDR3 contains 14 residues. The CDR3 here is CASSLRTSLETQYF. The CDR3, as DNA: TGTGCCAGCTCACTAAGGACTAGCCTAGAGACCCAGTACTTC.

This clonotype was observed at least ten times. The genes are TRBV5-8 and TRBJ1-6; no firm D call. The ends were cut back, 4 bases at V and 8 bases at J, with 13 bases in the middle. CDR1 is SGHTS and CDR2 is YDEGEE in the germline V gene. The CDR3 sequence is 14 residues long. The CDR3 here is CASSRGYGDSPLHF. The CDR3 DNA reads as TGTGCCAGCAGCAGAGGGTATGGGGATTCACCCCTCCACTTT. The entire variable domain, with the rest obtained from reference TRBV5-8 and TRBJ1-6, is as follows: EAGVTQSPTHLIKTRGQQATLRCSPISGHTSVYWYQQALGLGLQFLLWYDEGEERNRGNFPPRFSGRQFPNYSSELNVNALELEDSALYLCASSRGYGDSPLHFGNGTRLTVT.

This clonotype was recorded many times. The genes are TRBV7-2 and TRBJ2-3; 8 bases are a match to TRBD2. J lost 1 base, V lost 5 bases, and 8 bases had no gene match. The CDR3 runs 16 residues. CDR1 SGHTA and CDR2 FQGNSA come from the germline V gene. CDR3 nucleotide sequence: TGTGCCAGCAGCCCCTCCCAAGCGGGGGGCACAGATACGCAGTATTTT. Protein product: CASSPSQAGGTDTQYF.

The rearrangement uses TRBV5-5 and TRBJ2-7, with 11 bases that match TRBD1. The ends lost 6 bases at V and 3 bases at J; junction bases unmatched: 2. CDR3 size: 13 residues. Germline V CDR1 and CDR2: SGHKS, YYEKEE (reference sequence). CDR3 DNA: TGTGCCAGCACCGGGACAGGGGGCTACGAGCAGTACTTC. Translating it yields CASTGTGGYEQYF.

This clonotype was seen repeatedly, ten times or more. This rearrangement joins TRBV6-5 to TRBJ1-2, with 8 bases identical to TRBD1. The germline CDR1 and CDR2 sequences are MNHEY and SVGAGI. V dropped 3 bases and J dropped 7; count of bases not matched to a gene: 1. The CDR3 is 12 residues long. CDR3 nucleotides: TGTGCCAGCAGTTATGACAGGGGTGGCTACACCTTC. This codes for CASSYDRGGYTF.